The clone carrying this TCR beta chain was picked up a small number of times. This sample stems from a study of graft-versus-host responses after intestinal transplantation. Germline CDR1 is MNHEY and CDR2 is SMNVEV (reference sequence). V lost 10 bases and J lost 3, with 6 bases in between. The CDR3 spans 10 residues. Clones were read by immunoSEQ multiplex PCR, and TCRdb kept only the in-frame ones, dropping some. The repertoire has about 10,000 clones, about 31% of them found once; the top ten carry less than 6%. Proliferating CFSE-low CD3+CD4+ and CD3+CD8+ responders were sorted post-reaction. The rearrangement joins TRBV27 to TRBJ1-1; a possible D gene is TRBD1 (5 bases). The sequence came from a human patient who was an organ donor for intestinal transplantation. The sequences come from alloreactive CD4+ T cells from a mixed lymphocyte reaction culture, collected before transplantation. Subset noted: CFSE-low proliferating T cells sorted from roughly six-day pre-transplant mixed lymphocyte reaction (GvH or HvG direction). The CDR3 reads CAKTDTEAFF. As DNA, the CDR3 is TGTGCCAAGACAGACACTGAAGCTTTCTTT.